This record covers a single T cell receptor (beta chain). One junction end does not reproduce the germline sequence, and a read error may be involved. TCRdb processed the PCR reads anew with MiXCR; each CDR3 protein has one entry. The data show under 7,000 distinct CDR3 sequences, approximately 31% seen once. The germline CDR1 and CDR2 sequences are SGHTA and FQGNSA. This CDR3 comprises 14 residues. This entry is derived from a study of esophageal squamous cell carcinoma under preoperative chemotherapy. Documented time point: before preoperative PTX-NDP chemotherapy. Sampling was done from a patient given preoperative chemotherapy. This sequence was found in a human donor with esophageal squamous cell carcinoma. The donor label of this sample is uncertain. The V call is TRBV7-2, the J call TRBJ2-1; D tentatively reads TRBD1 or TRBD2 (5 bases each). CDR3 loop: CASSLEGRVYEQVF. In DNA form, the CDR3 reads TGTGCCAGCAGCTTAGAGGGACGAGTTTATGAGCAGGTCTTC.